The 17 T cell receptor beta chains presented below share a single source sample, sequenced in a study of naive and memory T cell subsets. The SP2 primer and nested alpha and beta constant region primers amplified ligated cDNA in four rounds. TCRdb independently ran MiXCR on the 5' RACE reads; one entry per CDR3 protein. The table includes tens of thousands of distinct CDR3 sequences, 8% detected once. An oligonucleotide containing a UMI was ligated to the 3' end of TCR cDNA. Every receptor here comes from a female donor in good health.

This clonotype was found many times. The chain links TRBV11-1 to TRBJ2-6; unclear D gene. The V gene lost 6 bases and the J gene lost 2 bases, with 14 bases spanning the gap. The CDR3 runs to 16 residues. Germline V gene lookup returns CDR1 SGHAT and CDR2 FQDESV (reference sequence). CDR3 sequence reads: CASRERQTAGANVLTF. The CDR3 DNA reads TGTGCCAGCAGGGAGAGACAAACTGCTGGGGCCAACGTCCTGACTTTC. The full variable domain, its missing parts supplied by reference TRBV11-1 and TRBJ2-6, is EAEVAQSPRYKITEKSQAVAFWCDPISGHATLYWYRQILGQGPELLVQFQDESVVDDSQLPKDRFSAERLKGVDSTLKIQPAELGDSAMYLCASRERQTAGANVLTFGAGSRLTVL.

The table lists this clonotype with a few counts. The rearrangement joins TRBV2 to TRBJ2-5, with a possible D match to TRBD2 (5 bases). The germline V gene has CDR1 SNHLY and CDR2 FYNNEI. The CDR3 consists of 12 residues. With 2 bases removed from V and 7 bases from J, the gap between germline ends came to 8 bases. The CDR3 loop reads CASSEYGGTQYF. The CDR3 bases are TGTGCCAGCAGTGAATATGGAGGGACCCAGTACTTC.

This clonotype was seen only a few times. Germline is not matched at one junction end, which may reflect a read error. This chain uses TRBV7-7 with TRBJ2-1, with 9 bases that match TRBD2. There are 15 residues in the CDR3. Germline-derived CDR1 and CDR2 are SSHAT and FNYEAQ (reference sequence). The CDR3 protein is CASSLARGGDNEQFF. The CDR3 DNA follows: TGTGCTAGCAGCTTAGCGCGCGGGGGGGACAATGAGCAGTTCTTC.

The genes are TRBV5-1 and TRBJ2-3; TRBD2 matches at 11 bases. The CDR3 has 19 amino acids. Unmatched junction bases numbered 10, after V lost 1 base and J lost 0 bases. Germline CDR1 SGHRS, CDR2 YFSETQ. As DNA, the CDR3 is TGCGCCAGCAGCTTGTTACTAGCGGGAGTGGGATCTAGCACAGATACGCAGTATTTT. Translating gives CASSLLLAGVGSSTDTQYF.

This clonotype was seen many times. The rearrangement links TRBV20-1 to TRBJ2-3; D call uncertain. The CDR3 is 12 amino acids. V was trimmed by 3 bases and J by 2 bases, leaving 6 bases between them. CDR1 and CDR2 from the germline V gene are DFQATT and SNEGSKA (reference sequence). Here the CDR3 DNA reads TGCAGTGCTAGGGGTGTCACAGATACGCAGTATTTT. It encodes CSARGVTDTQYF.

As concerns this clonotype: A single base separates this from a much larger clone, so it may be a read error. The V gene is TRBV6-2 or TRBV6-3, the J gene TRBJ2-3, with a weak D call TRBD1 (6 bases). From germline, CDR1 is MNHEY and CDR2 SVGEGT. There are 16 residues in the CDR3. Trimming left V 1 base short and J 1 base short, with 12 bases between. The CDR3 sequence: CASSYWGTHCTDTQYF. CDR3 coding DNA: TGTGCCAGCAGTTACTGGGGGACACATTGCACAGATACGCAGTATTTT.

The chain combines TRBV6-6 with TRBJ1-1, with 12 bases lining up with TRBD1. J lost 5 bases, V lost 2 bases, and 3 bases had no gene match. Per the germline V gene, CDR1 is MNHNY and CDR2 is SVGAGI (reference sequence). The CDR3 sequence is 15 residues long. CDR3 in amino acids: CASSYQGQGATEAFF. The CDR3 DNA sequence: TGTGCCAGCAGTTACCAGGGACAGGGGGCGACTGAAGCTTTCTTT.

Only a few counts were recorded for this clonotype. The chain uses TRBV12-3 or TRBV12-4 and TRBJ2-1; 10 bases agree with TRBD2. With V trimmed by 3 bases and J by 1 base, 6 bases remained unmatched. This CDR3 region has 17 residues. CDR3 loop: CASSFLGLAYSYNEQFF. Written as DNA, the CDR3 is TGTGCCAGCAGTTTTCTGGGACTAGCGTATTCCTACAATGAGCAGTTCTTC.

This clonotype was observed a handful of times. The V and J genes are TRBV20-1 and TRBJ2-1; D is uncertain. Germline-derived CDR1 and CDR2 are DFQATT and SNEGSKA (reference sequence). CDR3 length equals 15 residues. V lost 4 bases, J lost 3 bases, and 16 bases lay in between. This CDR3 reads CSANGLAEDYNEQFF. Written as DNA, the CDR3 is TGCAGTGCTAACGGTTTGGCCGAAGACTACAATGAGCAGTTCTTC.

The chain couples TRBV28 to TRBJ2-4; D call uncertain. CDR1 is MDHEN, CDR2 SYDVKM, per germline. The CDR3 spans 15 residues. V lost 5 bases and J lost 5, with 16 bases in between. CDR3 residues: CASSPPRFFENIQYF. DNA of the CDR3: TGTGCCAGCAGTCCCCCAAGGTTTTTCGAAAACATTCAGTACTTC.

This clonotype was found many times. The J gene is TRBJ2-2, the V gene TRBV7-9; TRBD1 agrees at 7 bases. V was pared by 5 bases and J by 0 bases, with 3 bases of the junction left unmatched. This CDR3 is 15 amino acids long. Looked up from germline, CDR1 is SEHNR and CDR2 is FQNEAQ (reference sequence). The CDR3 protein is CASSQGQANTGELFF. CDR3 in DNA: TGTGCCAGCAGCCAAGGACAGGCGAACACCGGGGAGCTGTTTTTT.

The J gene is TRBJ1-4, the V gene TRBV28; D gene unclear. V lost 8 bases to trimming and J lost 2 bases, with 12 bases between them. Germline values: CDR1 MDHEN, CDR2 SYDVKM. CDR3 length: 14 amino acids. The CDR3 DNA reads as TGTGCCAGCTTCGAGGGAACCACTAATGAAAAACTGTTTTTT. Protein: CASFEGTTNEKLFF.

Only a few counts were recorded for this clonotype. The gene calls are TRBV18 and TRBJ2-5; D possibly uses TRBD1 or TRBD2 (5 bases each). V lost 3 bases and J 3 bases, leaving 11 bases between the germline ends. This CDR3 comprises 14 residues. Germline V gene data show CDR1 as KGHSH and CDR2 as LQKENI. The CDR3 sequence is CASSPQMGEETQYF. DNA of the CDR3: TGTGCCAGCTCACCCCAAATGGGGGAAGAGACCCAGTACTTC.

This clonotype occurred a few times. The chain is built from TRBV20-1 and TRBJ1-1; 7 nucleotides line up with TRBD1. The CDR3 length is 16 residues. CDR1 and CDR2 from the germline V gene are DFQATT and SNEGSKA (reference sequence). With 0 bases clipped from V and 0 bases from J, the junction kept 7 bases outside the gene matches. CDR3 sequence: CSARDFTGALNTEAFF. The CDR3 region has the DNA TGCAGTGCTAGAGATTTTACAGGGGCGCTGAACACTGAAGCTTTCTTT.

This clonotype was counted ten times or more. The chain joins TRBV6-5 to TRBJ2-5; D remains ambiguous. The ends were cut back, 3 bases at V and 5 bases at J, with 4 bases in the middle. The CDR3 length is 11 residues. CDR1 is MNHEY and CDR2 is SVGAGI in the germline V gene. The CDR3 region is CASSYGETQYF. The CDR3 DNA is TGTGCCAGCAGTTATGGGGAGACCCAGTACTTC.

This clonotype was observed a few times. This chain links TRBV11-2 with TRBJ2-3, with 9 positions matching TRBD2. The CDR3 runs to 17 residues. V trimming: 3 bases; J trimming: 4 bases; junction bases outside the gene matches: 11. CDR1 and CDR2 (germline): SGHAT, FQNNGV. The DNA for the CDR3 is TGTGCCAGCAGCTTGGCCTTGGGTAGCGGGGGTTCAGATACGCAGTATTTT. Translated: CASSLALGSGGSDTQYF.

The rearrangement links TRBV6-5 to TRBJ2-5; 8 bases are shared with TRBD2. The V segment lost 0 bases and the J segment 3 bases; nucleotides outside the gene matches: 6. CDR1 MNHEY and CDR2 SVGAGI come from the germline V gene. The CDR3 runs to 16 residues. CDR3 residues: CASSYSGSGVKETQYF. CDR3 coding DNA: TGTGCCAGCAGTTACTCGGGTAGCGGGGTTAAAGAGACCCAGTACTTC.